This T cell receptor beta chain was observed in a study of control samples from healthy donors and cancer patients. TCRdb's table, derived via immunoSEQ multiplex PCR, lists solely in-frame clones and lacks some. The sample includes fewer than 90,000 clones, 85% to 90% of them seen just once. From germline, CDR1 is SGHTA and CDR2 FQGTGA. The CDR3 loop spans 13 amino acids. Deletions cut 5 bases from V and 6 bases from J, with 12 bases between. The chain carries TRBV7-3 and TRBJ2-3; no clear D gene. Sequenced: PBMCs. This TCR was recovered from a woman in her fifties or sixties with head and neck cancer. CDR3 loop: CASSENVLDTQYF. Written as DNA, the CDR3 is TGTGCCAGCAGCGAAAACGTTTTGGATACGCAGTATTTT.